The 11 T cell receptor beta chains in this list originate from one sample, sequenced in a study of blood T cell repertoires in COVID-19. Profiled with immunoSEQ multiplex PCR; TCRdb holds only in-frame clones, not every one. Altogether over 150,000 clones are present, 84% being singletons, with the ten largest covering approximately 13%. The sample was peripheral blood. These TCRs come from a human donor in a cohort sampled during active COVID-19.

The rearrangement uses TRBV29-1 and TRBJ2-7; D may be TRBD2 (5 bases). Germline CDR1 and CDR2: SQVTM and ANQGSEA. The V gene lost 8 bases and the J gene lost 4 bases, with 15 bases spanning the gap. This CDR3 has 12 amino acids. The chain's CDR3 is CSRVGVVYEQYF. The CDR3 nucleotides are TGCAGCAGGGTCGGGGTAGTGTACGAGCAGTACTTC.

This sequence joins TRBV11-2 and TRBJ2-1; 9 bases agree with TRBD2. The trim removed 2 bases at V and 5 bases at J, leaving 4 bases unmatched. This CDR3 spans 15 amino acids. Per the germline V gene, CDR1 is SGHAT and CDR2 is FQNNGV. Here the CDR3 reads CASSLRGGANNEQFF. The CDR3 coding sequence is TGTGCCAGCAGCTTACGCGGGGGGGCCAACAATGAGCAGTTCTTC.

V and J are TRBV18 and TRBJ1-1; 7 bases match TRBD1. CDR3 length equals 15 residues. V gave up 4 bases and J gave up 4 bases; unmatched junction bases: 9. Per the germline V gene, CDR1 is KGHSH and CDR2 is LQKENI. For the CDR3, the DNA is TGTGCCAGCTCACTCAGGGGGACTTGGACCACTGAAGCTTTCTTT. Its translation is CASSLRGTWTTEAFF. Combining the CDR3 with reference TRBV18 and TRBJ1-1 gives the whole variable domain NAGVMQNPRHLVRRRGQEARLRCSPMKGHSHVYWYRQLPEEGLKFMVYLQKENIIDESGMPKERFSAEFPKEGPSILRIQQVVRGDSAAYFCASSLRGTWTTEAFFGQGTRLTVV.

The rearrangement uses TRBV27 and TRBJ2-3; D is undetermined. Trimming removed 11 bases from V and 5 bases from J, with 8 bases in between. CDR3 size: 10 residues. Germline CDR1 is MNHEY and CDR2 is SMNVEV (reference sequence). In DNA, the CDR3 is TGTGCCCGCGTTTTAGATACGCAGTATTTT. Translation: CARVLDTQYF.

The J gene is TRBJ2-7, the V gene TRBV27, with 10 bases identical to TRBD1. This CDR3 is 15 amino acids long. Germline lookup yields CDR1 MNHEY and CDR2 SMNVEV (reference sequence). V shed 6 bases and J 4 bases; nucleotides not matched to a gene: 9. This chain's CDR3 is CASSSRQGAGYEQYF. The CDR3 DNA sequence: TGTGCCAGCAGCTCTCGACAGGGGGCTGGGTACGAGCAGTACTTC.

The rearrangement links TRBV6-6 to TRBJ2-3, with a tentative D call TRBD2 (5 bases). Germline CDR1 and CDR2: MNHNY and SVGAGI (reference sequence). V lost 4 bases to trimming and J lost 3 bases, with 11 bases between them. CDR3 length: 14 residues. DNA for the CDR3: TGTGCCAGCAGTTCTAAGCCGGGGACAGATACGCAGTATTTT. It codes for CASSSKPGTDTQYF.

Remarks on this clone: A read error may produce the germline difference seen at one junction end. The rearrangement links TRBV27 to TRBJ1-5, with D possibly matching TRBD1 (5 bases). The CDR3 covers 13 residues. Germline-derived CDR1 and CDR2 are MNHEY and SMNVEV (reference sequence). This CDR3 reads CASSWGVGQPQHF. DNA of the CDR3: TGTGCAAGCAGTTGGGGGGTGGGCCAGCCCCAGCATTTT.

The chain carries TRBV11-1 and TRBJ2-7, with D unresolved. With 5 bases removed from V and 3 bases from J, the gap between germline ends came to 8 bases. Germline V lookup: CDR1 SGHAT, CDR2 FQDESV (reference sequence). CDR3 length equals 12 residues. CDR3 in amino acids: CASSRSGYEQYF. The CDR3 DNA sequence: TGTGCCAGCAGCCGTTCAGGCTACGAGCAGTACTTC.

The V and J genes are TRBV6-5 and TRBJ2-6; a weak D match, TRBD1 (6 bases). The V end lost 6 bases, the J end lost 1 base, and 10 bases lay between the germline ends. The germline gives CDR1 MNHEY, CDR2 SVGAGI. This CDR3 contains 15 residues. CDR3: CASSWQGSGANVLTF. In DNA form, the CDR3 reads TGTGCCAGCAGCTGGCAGGGGTCTGGGGCCAACGTCCTGACTTTC.

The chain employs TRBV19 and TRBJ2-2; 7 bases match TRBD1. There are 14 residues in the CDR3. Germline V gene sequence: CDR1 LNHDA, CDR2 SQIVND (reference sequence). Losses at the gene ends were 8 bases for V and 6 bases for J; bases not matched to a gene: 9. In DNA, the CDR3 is TGTGCCAGTCGAAGTCACAGGGGACCCGGGGAGCTGTTTTTT. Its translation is CASRSHRGPGELFF.

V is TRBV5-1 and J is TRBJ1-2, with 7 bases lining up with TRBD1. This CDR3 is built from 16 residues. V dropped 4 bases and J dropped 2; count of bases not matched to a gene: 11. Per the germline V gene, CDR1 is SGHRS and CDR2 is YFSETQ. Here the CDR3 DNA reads TGCGCCAGCAGCGATCTAGGCAACAGGGGAAACTATGGCTACACCTTC. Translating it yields CASSDLGNRGNYGYTF.